There are a few counts of the clone carrying this TCR beta chain. Trimming left V 7 bases short and J 4 bases short, with 18 bases between. The CDR3 totals 15 residues. Germline V gene sequence: CDR1 MNHNS, CDR2 SASEGT. The sorted Tregs were CD4+CD25+CD127-/low cells. From the 5' RACE reads, TCRdb called clonotypes with MiXCR, one entry per CDR3 protein. In the table there are thousands of distinct CDR3 sequences, 45% to 70% of which are singletons. Material: Tregs sorted from a lymph node. This receptor was taken from a female donor with breast cancer. The gene calls are TRBV6-1 and TRBJ2-3; D not certain. The CDR3 is CASNSDAATADTQYF. Written as DNA, the CDR3 is TGTGCCAGCAACTCGGACGCCGCGACGGCAGATACGCAGTATTTT.